The 17 T cell receptor beta chains given below trace back to one sample, sequenced in a study of regulatory T cells in long-lasting Graves disease. As for time point: newly diagnosed GD, antithyroid drugs for less than 3 months. Researchers made the TCR library from RNA that was extracted from PBMCs. Libraries of TCR beta came from iRepertoire HTBI primers plus Arm-PCR of CDR3 regions. TCRdb reanalysed the multiplex PCR reads using MiXCR and keeps one entry per CDR3 protein. Among roughly 440,000 distinct CDR3 sequences listed, 16% were seen once. This sample also appeared in a second study, on T cells in Graves' hyperthyroidism and ophthalmopathy.

The source was peripheral blood mononuclear cells (PBMCs), collected at new diagnosis, from a patient treated with antithyroid drugs. The receptor set was obtained from a woman younger than 35 with Graves disease.

This clonotype was seen a handful of times. Mismatch with germline at one junction end may stem from a read error. V is TRBV28 and J is TRBJ2-3, with 8 bases that match TRBD2. The germline gives CDR1 MDHEN, CDR2 SYDVKM. The CDR3 is 16 amino acids. The CDR3 sequence is CASSQTPTSARPRQYF. CDR3 nucleotides: TGCGCCAGCAGCCAGACTCCGACTAGCGCACGACCTCGGCAGTATTTT.

This clonotype was seen ten or more times. V is TRBV12-3 or TRBV12-4 and J is TRBJ1-6; possible D gene TRBD1, 5 bases. The CDR3 is 13 residues long. V was clipped by 2 bases and J by 8 bases, with 7 bases between them. The CDR3 bases are TGTGCCAGCAGTTTAACAGGCTATTCACCCCTCCACTTT. It is translated as CASSLTGYSPLHF.

The sample holds many counts of this clonotype. This rearrangement joins TRBV7-9 to TRBJ2-1; D may be TRBD1 (6 bases). This CDR3 is 15 amino acids long. V lost 1 base and J 0 bases, leaving 7 bases between the germline ends. Germline-derived CDR1 and CDR2 are SEHNR and FQNEAQ (reference sequence). The CDR3 sequence is CASSLGTASYNEQFF. CDR3 bases: TGTGCCAGCAGCTTAGGGACAGCCTCCTACAATGAGCAGTTCTTC.

This clonotype was detected ten times or more. The chain has TRBV20-1 and TRBJ2-7; D unresolved. V was shortened by 3 bases and J by 3 bases, with 12 bases between the two germline ends. Germline loops: CDR1 DFQATT, CDR2 SNEGSKA (reference sequence). This CDR3 is built from 13 residues. Here the CDR3 reads CSARAQINYEQYF. The CDR3 nucleotides are TGCAGTGCTAGGGCGCAGATAAACTACGAGCAGTACTTC.

The table lists this clonotype with many counts. V and J are TRBV28 and TRBJ2-7, with TRBD1 identical over 12 bases. This CDR3 comprises 14 residues. Germline CDR1 and CDR2: MDHEN and SYDVKM. Trimming removed 4 bases from V and 6 bases from J; junction bases left unmatched: 4. The CDR3 reads CASSSGQGAREQYF. CDR3 coding DNA: TGTGCCAGCAGTTCGGGACAGGGGGCTCGCGAGCAGTACTTC.

In this sample, this clonotype turned up many times. The chain uses TRBV28 and TRBJ2-7; 7 positions match TRBD1. Looked up from germline, CDR1 is MDHEN and CDR2 is SYDVKM. The CDR3 consists of 13 residues. V lost 8 bases, J lost 0 bases, and 4 bases stayed unmatched. In DNA form, the CDR3 reads TGTGCCAGCCAGACAGGGAGCTCCTACGAGCAGTACTTC. This codes for CASQTGSSYEQYF.

This rearrangement joins TRBV27 to TRBJ2-7, with D possibly being TRBD2 (5 bases). V was clipped by 0 bases and J by 4 bases, with 13 bases between them. From germline, CDR1 is MNHEY and CDR2 SMNVEV (reference sequence). The CDR3 has 15 residues. CDR3 DNA sequence: TGTGCCAGCAGTTTATCGTTTGCTAGCCGGTACGAGCAGTACTTC. It translates to CASSLSFASRYEQYF.

J is TRBJ2-1 and V is TRBV12-3 or TRBV12-4, with TRBD2 identical over 7 bases. The CDR3 is 14 amino acids. With 3 bases clipped from V and 7 bases from J, the junction kept 6 bases outside the gene matches. CDR3 bases: TGTGCCAGCAGTTTTGGGGGAGGGAGGAATGAGCAGTTCTTC. This codes for CASSFGGGRNEQFF.

A few counts support this clonotype. The V gene is TRBV2, the J gene TRBJ2-7; 8 bases fit TRBD2. The length of the CDR3 is 15 residues. The germline gives CDR1 SNHLY, CDR2 FYNNEI. The junction had 6 bases not matched to a gene; V was cut back by 4 bases and J by 1 base. Here the CDR3 reads CASSGGTSRSYEQYF. CDR3 DNA sequence: TGTGCCAGCAGTGGGGGGACTAGTCGGTCCTACGAGCAGTACTTC.

This clonotype has at least ten counts. In DNA form, the CDR3 reads TGTGCCAGCAGCTTGCGGGGGGCCAAAAACATTCAGTACTTC. Amino acids: CASSLRGAKNIQYF. The V call is TRBV5-6, the J call TRBJ2-4, with D perhaps matching TRBD2 (6 bases). The germline gives CDR1 SGHDT, CDR2 YYEEEE. Trimming left V 1 base short and J 1 base short, with 6 bases between. The CDR3 contains 14 residues. The complete variable domain, with remaining parts taken from reference TRBV5-6 and TRBJ2-4, reads DAGVTQSPTHLIKTRGQQVTLRCSPKSGHDTVSWYQQALGQGPQFIFQYYEEEERQRGNFPDRFSGHQFPNYSSELNVNALLLGDSALYLCASSLRGAKNIQYFGAGTRLSVL.

This clonotype was counted ten times or more. The chain recombines TRBV28 with TRBJ2-7; no firm D call. V lost 6 bases and J lost 0, with 15 bases in between. The CDR3 has 15 residues. Germline CDR1 is MDHEN and CDR2 is SYDVKM. The chain's CDR3 is CASSFRLMGSYEQYF. In DNA form, the CDR3 reads TGTGCCAGCAGCTTCAGGCTCATGGGCTCCTACGAGCAGTACTTC.

The rearrangement links TRBV28 to TRBJ2-6; D is unclear. Per germline, CDR1 MDHEN and CDR2 SYDVKM. V lost 7 bases and J lost 4, with 17 bases in between. This CDR3 region has 16 residues. CDR3 nucleotide sequence: TGTGCCAGCATTAATACGATGGGTTCCGGGGCCAACGTCCTGACTTTC. Translating it yields CASINTMGSGANVLTF.

This clonotype was counted ten times or more. The chain is built from TRBV12-3 or TRBV12-4 and TRBJ1-1; TRBD1 aligns across 9 bases. J was trimmed by 6 bases and V by 5 bases; bases with no gene match: 4. The CDR3 sequence is 13 residues long. In nucleotides, the CDR3 is TGTGCCAGCAGTCGACAGGGGGTCGCTGAAGCTTTCTTT. This sequence encodes CASSRQGVAEAFF.

This clonotype came up many times. This sequence joins TRBV5-1 and TRBJ1-1; D gene unclear. V dropped 6 bases and J dropped 1 base, with 13 bases sitting between them. The CDR3 is made up of 14 amino acids. The V gene's germline CDR1 is SGHRS and CDR2 YFSETQ. CDR3: CASTTNNRNTEAFF. In nucleotides, the CDR3 is TGCGCCAGCACAACAAACAACAGGAACACTGAAGCTTTCTTT.

The chain employs TRBV10-1 and TRBJ1-1; D gene ambiguous. The germline CDR1 and CDR2 sequences are WNHNN and SYGVQD (reference sequence). V was trimmed by 4 bases and J by 4 bases, leaving 10 bases between them. The CDR3 totals 13 residues. CDR3 nucleotides: TGCGCCAGCAGTGCCTCGGCAGGCACTGAAGCTTTCTTT. The encoded protein is CASSASAGTEAFF.

This clonotype was recorded at least ten times. The chain couples TRBV11-2 to TRBJ2-2, with unresolved D. Per germline, CDR1 SGHAT and CDR2 FQNNGV. The CDR3 runs to 16 residues. V lost 0 bases and J 5 bases, leaving 13 bases between the germline ends. The CDR3 protein is CASSLESLGRTGELFF. CDR3 in DNA: TGTGCCAGCAGCTTAGAGAGCCTGGGCCGGACCGGGGAGCTGTTTTTT.

With respect to this clonotype: A much larger clone is a single base away; this may be a read error. The J gene is TRBJ2-1, the V gene TRBV6-1; a weak D match, TRBD1 (6 bases). Germline CDR1 is MNHNS and CDR2 is SASEGT. Trimming stripped 5 bases from V and 5 bases from J, with 25 bases between. The CDR3 is 18 residues long. The CDR3 protein is CASSISLSGATGHNEQFF. The CDR3, as DNA: TGTGCCAGCAGTATTTCATTATCCGGGGCGACAGGTCACAATGAGCAGTTCTTC.